In its sample, the clone carrying this TCR beta chain was seen a few times. What it recognizes is unknown. Looked up from germline, CDR1 is SQVTM and CDR2 is ANQGSEA. Trimming took off 2 bases at V and 2 bases at J, with 21 bases between the two ends. The CDR3 is 17 residues long. The data are from a study of blood T cells in healthy people across ages. General observations from the study: For the donors, CMV status was unknown and possibly confounded expanded clonotype changes.

Combining a sample-barcoded 5' primer with a J-beta primer mix, a second PCR ran for roughly 6 to 12 cycles. A 12-random-nucleotide template-switch adaptor tagged each cDNA molecule. TCRdb ran MiXCR on the 5' RACE reads and lists one entry per CDR3 protein. The sample has around 970,000 distinct CDR3 sequences, just over 50% seen once. Healthy Caucasian individuals from Russia aged roughly 6 to 90 served as donors. Sequencing was carried out using blood. The V and J genes are TRBV29-1 and TRBJ2-5; weak D call: TRBD1 (6 bases). The sequence was obtained from a woman in her fifties or sixties in good health. CDR3 loop: CSVELGTTGSLQETQYF. CDR3 DNA sequence: TGCAGCGTTGAACTTGGGACGACAGGTTCACTACAAGAGACCCAGTACTTC.